One and the same sample provided the 31 T cell receptor beta chains below, sequenced in a study of cytomegalovirus exposure and HLA in healthy donors. This PCR relied on a set of 60 Vbeta primers and 13 Jbeta primers. Some clones are missing from TCRdb's copy, which holds only in-frame ones; the method was immunoSEQ multiplex PCR. The table has about 68,000 clones, 80% to 90% seen once; the top ten hold approximately 7%. The sequencing sample was made of PBMCs. The source is a human donor in good health.

The rearrangement joins TRBV21-1 to TRBJ2-7; TRBD2, the table's D call, lacks a check against the DNA. TRBV21-1 is labeled a pseudogene. The CDR3 is 16 residues long. CDR3: CASSKGSGGISHEQYF. CDR3 nucleotides: TGTGCCAGCAGCAAAGGTAGCGGGGGGATATCGCACGAGCAGTACTTC.

This chain joins TRBV30 and TRBJ1-3; tentatively, D is TRBD1 (6 bases). Germline CDR1 reads GTSNPN; CDR2 reads SVGIG (reference sequence). Trimming shortened V by 3 bases and J by 8 bases, and 11 bases separated the two germline ends. The length of the CDR3 is 12 residues. CDR3 amino acids: CAWSGSGDTIYF. CDR3 sequence (DNA): TGTGCCTGGAGCGGTTCAGGGGACACCATATATTTT. The full variable domain, its missing parts supplied by reference TRBV30 and TRBJ1-3, is SQTIHQWPATLVQPVGSPLSLECTVEGTSNPNLYWYRQAAGRGLQLLFYSVGIGQISSEVPQNLSASRPQDRQFILSSKKLLLSDSGFYLCAWSGSGDTIYFGEGSWLTVV.

The chain uses TRBV7-9 and TRBJ1-1; 7 bases line up with TRBD1. This CDR3 comprises 13 residues. From germline, CDR1 is SEHNR and CDR2 FQNEAQ (reference sequence). V lost 5 bases to trimming and J lost 3 bases; unmatched junction nucleotides: 3. CDR3: CASSGTADTEAFF. CDR3 sequence (DNA): TGTGCCAGCAGCGGGACAGCTGACACTGAAGCTTTCTTT.

This clone was recorded once. The chain recombines TRBV6-5 with TRBJ2-1, with 12 bases lining up with TRBD1. CDR3 length equals 15 residues. CDR1 is MNHEY, CDR2 SVGAGI, per germline. V lost 4 bases, J lost 8 bases, and 6 bases stayed unmatched. Written as DNA, the CDR3 is TGTGCCAGCAGTTCGAGGGACAGGGGGCGCGATGAGCAGTTCTTC. Amino acid sequence: CASSSRDRGRDEQFF.

The chain couples TRBV18 to TRBJ2-1; TRBD1 matches 8 bases. Looked up from germline, CDR1 is KGHSH and CDR2 is LQKENI. The CDR3 consists of 16 residues. V trimming: 3 bases; J trimming: 4 bases; junction bases outside the gene matches: 8. The CDR3 spells CASSPKTGGEYNEQFF. In DNA form, the CDR3 reads TGTGCCAGCTCACCCAAAACAGGGGGTGAATACAATGAGCAGTTCTTC.

This chain links TRBV18 with TRBJ1-3, with 7 bases that match TRBD1. The CDR3 runs to 16 residues. The junction had 8 bases not matched to a gene; V was cut back by 3 bases and J by 3 bases. Germline V lookup: CDR1 KGHSH, CDR2 LQKENI. As DNA, the CDR3 is TGTGCCAGCTCACCTACTAAGGGGGCTGATGGAAACACCATATATTTT. This sequence encodes CASSPTKGADGNTIYF.

The V call is TRBV2, the J call TRBJ1-4; 8 bases agree with TRBD1. This CDR3 contains 14 residues. Germline CDR1 reads SNHLY; CDR2 reads FYNNEI. V was clipped by 6 bases and J by 8 bases; unmatched bases: 8. The CDR3 DNA follows: TGTGCCAGCAGAGCCACAGGGGGGCGCGAAAAACTGTTTTTT. Translating gives CASRATGGREKLFF.

V gene TRBV2 combines with J gene TRBJ1-4, with TRBD1 as a possible D gene (5 bases). V lost 1 base and J 8 bases, leaving 11 bases between the germline ends. This CDR3 has 14 amino acids. Germline V gene lookup returns CDR1 SNHLY and CDR2 FYNNEI. The CDR3 here is CASSEGGVREKLFF. The CDR3 region has the DNA TGTGCCAGCAGTGAAGGGGGCGTTCGGGAAAAACTGTTTTTT.

This chain joins TRBV30 and TRBJ1-4; 7 bases align to TRBD1. This CDR3 contains 14 residues. Germline CDR1 and CDR2: GTSNPN and SVGIG (reference sequence). V trimming: 1 base; J trimming: 5 bases; junction bases outside the gene matches: 4. CDR3 sequence: CAWSARGQNEKLFF. CDR3 bases: TGTGCCTGGAGTGCGAGGGGACAGAATGAAAAACTGTTTTTT.

This clone was found a few times. The chain employs TRBV5-1 and TRBJ1-1; D is undetermined. The ends were cut back, 4 bases at V and 1 base at J, with 11 bases in the middle. From germline, CDR1 is SGHRS and CDR2 YFSETQ. The CDR3 sequence is 14 residues long. CDR3 nucleotide sequence: TGCGCCAGCAGCCCCAGAGGGCAGAACACTGAAGCTTTCTTT. It translates to CASSPRGQNTEAFF.

The V gene is TRBV6-5, the J gene TRBJ2-3; 11 nucleotides agree with TRBD2. The V gene's germline CDR1 is MNHEY and CDR2 SVGAGI. Germline trimming cut 0 bases from V and 7 bases from J; bases unmatched to any gene: 3. CDR3 size: 15 residues. The CDR3 reads CASSYSTSGDNTQYF. The CDR3 region has the DNA TGTGCCAGCAGTTACTCGACTAGCGGGGACAATACGCAGTATTTT.

This clone has just one count. The gene calls are TRBV7-2 and TRBJ1-1, with D unresolved. The ends were cut back, 0 bases at V and 1 base at J, with 9 bases in the middle. The CDR3 has 15 residues. Germline CDR1 SGHTA, CDR2 FQGNSA. In DNA, the CDR3 is TGTGCCAGCAGCTTAGCCGGTTTCTCGAACACTGAAGCTTTCTTT. It codes for CASSLAGFSNTEAFF.

V and J are TRBV27 and TRBJ1-5; 9 bases agree with TRBD1. The CDR3 contains 17 residues. Germline V gene sequence: CDR1 MNHEY, CDR2 SMNVEV (reference sequence). Trimming took 6 bases from V and 3 from J; bases not matched to a gene: 12. CDR3 in DNA: TGTGCCAGCAGCCTTGTTGGACAGGGGATTTACAATCAGCCCCAGCATTTT. This codes for CASSLVGQGIYNQPQHF.

The chain has TRBV7-9 and TRBJ1-2; D ambiguous. The V and J ends lost 0 bases and 4 bases respectively, with 12 bases between them. This CDR3 comprises 15 residues. CDR1 and CDR2 from the germline V gene are SEHNR and FQNEAQ (reference sequence). CDR3 DNA sequence: TGTGCCAGCAGCTTAGCGAACACGGGTGGCTATGGCTACACCTTC. Its protein product is CASSLANTGGYGYTF.

This clone was seen just once. The genes are TRBV9 and TRBJ1-3; perhaps TRBD1 as D (6 bases). The CDR3 has 16 amino acids. The germline V and J ends were trimmed by 0 bases and 0 bases, with 10 bases remaining between them. The germline gives CDR1 SGDLS, CDR2 YYNGEE. The CDR3 loop reads CASSVAQGLSGNTIYF. The CDR3 DNA sequence: TGTGCCAGCAGCGTAGCCCAGGGGCTCTCTGGAAACACCATATATTTT.

The chain recombines TRBV10-2 with TRBJ2-7, with D maybe TRBD2 (6 bases). The CDR3 loop spans 14 amino acids. V dropped 3 bases and J dropped 2 bases, with 11 bases sitting between them. CDR1 and CDR2 (germline): WSHSY, SAAADI. The chain's CDR3 is CASSDRGYAYEQYF. The CDR3 nucleotides read TGCGCCAGCAGTGATCGGGGGTATGCCTACGAGCAGTACTTC.

The J gene is TRBJ2-3, the V gene TRBV6-5; 8 nucleotides align to TRBD2. The junction had 4 bases not matched to a gene; V was cut back by 4 bases and J by 4 bases. Germline CDR1 reads MNHEY; CDR2 reads SVGAGI. The CDR3 has 14 residues. CDR3 protein: CASSLAGIADTQYF. DNA of the CDR3: TGTGCCAGCAGTTTAGCGGGGATTGCAGATACGCAGTATTTT.

The V and J genes are TRBV27 and TRBJ1-4; D is possibly TRBD1 (5 bases). The CDR3 covers 14 residues. From germline, CDR1 is MNHEY and CDR2 SMNVEV (reference sequence). Trimming took 5 bases from V and 6 from J, leaving 13 bases between them. Written as DNA, the CDR3 is TGTGCCAGCAGTGACAGTTTCTTTGATGAAAAACTGTTTTTT. Protein: CASSDSFFDEKLFF.

The genes are TRBV5-4 and TRBJ1-6; 10 bases match TRBD1. This CDR3 spans 16 amino acids. With 4 bases clipped from V and 10 bases from J, the junction kept 11 bases outside the gene matches. Germline V CDR1 and CDR2: SGHNT, YYREEE (reference sequence). The CDR3 reads CASSPLPGQGNSPLHF. The CDR3 DNA reads TGTGCCAGCAGCCCTTTGCCGGGACAGGGGAACTCACCCCTCCACTTT.

J is TRBJ2-5 and V is TRBV30; 15 bases line up with TRBD2. This CDR3 has 14 residues. Looked up from germline, CDR1 is GTSNPN and CDR2 is SVGIG (reference sequence). Germline trimming cut 4 bases from V and 5 bases from J; bases unmatched to any gene: 2. Here the CDR3 DNA reads TGTGCCTGGACGGGACTAGCGGGGGGTGAGACCCAGTACTTC. The encoded protein is CAWTGLAGGETQYF. Together with reference TRBV30 and TRBJ2-5, the CDR3 gives the full variable domain: SQTIHQWPATLVQPVGSPLSLECTVEGTSNPNLYWYRQAAGRGLQLLFYSVGIGQISSEVPQNLSASRPQDRQFILSSKKLLLSDSGFYLCAWTGLAGGETQYFGPGTRLLVL.

V gene TRBV2 combines with J gene TRBJ2-6; 7 bases align to TRBD1. The CDR3 runs 16 residues. The V and J ends lost 5 bases and 4 bases, in that order; junction bases with no gene match: 8. The germline V gene has CDR1 SNHLY and CDR2 FYNNEI. CDR3 sequence: CASSQEGGSGANVLTF. The CDR3 bases are TGTGCCAGCAGTCAGGAAGGGGGCAGCGGGGCCAACGTCCTGACTTTC.

This clone was recorded a few times. The rearrangement links TRBV5-5 to TRBJ2-2, with 7 positions matching TRBD1. There are 15 residues in the CDR3. V shed 0 bases, J shed 7 bases, and the junction held 6 bases outside the gene matches. Germline V gene lookup returns CDR1 SGHKS and CDR2 YYEKEE (reference sequence). The CDR3 region has the DNA TGTGCCAGCAGCTTGGGACAGGGATTAGTCGGGGAGCTGTTTTTT. This encodes CASSLGQGLVGELFF.

The CDR3 here is CASSLLAGGYYNEQFF. The CDR3 DNA reads as TGTGCCAGCAGCCTACTAGCGGGGGGTTACTACAATGAGCAGTTCTTC. The V and J genes are TRBV7-3 and TRBJ2-1, with 12 bases lining up with TRBD2. CDR1 is SGHTA, CDR2 FQGTGA, per germline. The CDR3 consists of 16 residues. V was clipped by 5 bases and J by 3 bases; unmatched bases: 5.

As for this clone: The junction does not match germline at one end; this may be a read error. This sequence joins TRBV9 and TRBJ2-2; 9 bases map to TRBD2. The CDR3 runs 16 residues. Per germline, CDR1 SGDLS and CDR2 YYNGEE. CDR3 in amino acids: CAGSVVSSGGGGELFF. The CDR3 region has the DNA TGTGCCGGCAGCGTAGTTAGTAGCGGGGGCGGCGGGGAGCTGTTTTTT.

This clone has only one observation. This chain connects TRBV18 to TRBJ1-2; 8 bases map to TRBD1. The CDR3 has 15 amino acids. The V gene end was trimmed by 3 bases and the J gene end by 7 bases; junction bases not matched to a gene: 10. The germline V gene has CDR1 KGHSH and CDR2 LQKENI. The CDR3 sequence is CASSPPQTGVTGYTF. CDR3 sequence (DNA): TGTGCCAGCTCACCGCCCCAGACAGGGGTGACTGGCTACACCTTC.

This clone was picked up a small number of times. This chain uses TRBV6-6 with TRBJ2-3; 12 bases map to TRBD2. There are 16 residues in the CDR3. V lost 6 bases and J lost 2; bases outside the gene matches: 6. Germline-derived CDR1 and CDR2 are MNHNY and SVGAGI (reference sequence). The CDR3 loop reads CASSRTSGGPTDTQYF. CDR3 in DNA: TGTGCCAGCAGCCGTACTAGCGGGGGGCCCACAGATACGCAGTATTTT.

Remarks on this clone: In the same sample, other DNA sequences code for this CDR3. This chain connects TRBV10-3 to TRBJ2-7; 10 bases agree with TRBD1. This CDR3 comprises 14 residues. In germline, CDR1 is ENHRY, CDR2 SYGVKD. The trim removed 4 bases at V and 1 base at J, leaving 1 base unmatched. The CDR3 reads CAISGDRGSYEQYF. Written as DNA, the CDR3 is TGTGCCATCAGTGGGGACAGGGGATCCTACGAGCAGTACTTC.

The CDR3 protein is CASSLSLEGLAGTNEQFF. CDR3 bases: TGTGCCAGCAGCTTGTCTCTTGAGGGTCTAGCGGGGACCAATGAGCAGTTCTTC. The V and J genes are TRBV11-1 and TRBJ2-1, with 9 bases matching TRBD2. The germline gives CDR1 SGHAT, CDR2 FQDESV (reference sequence). With V trimmed by 3 bases and J by 6 bases, 15 bases remained unmatched. The CDR3 runs to 18 residues.

This clone showed up just once. V and J are TRBV18 and TRBJ1-1; 8 bases match TRBD1. The V gene end was trimmed by 3 bases and the J gene end by 6 bases; junction bases not matched to a gene: 18. The CDR3 totals 18 residues. Germline CDR1 and CDR2: KGHSH and LQKENI. In DNA form, the CDR3 reads TGTGCCAGCTCACCGCCCAGGGGGCCAGGACTACGTCGATCTGAAGCTTTCTTT. Amino acid sequence: CASSPPRGPGLRRSEAFF. Drawing the rest from reference TRBV18 and TRBJ1-1, the complete variable domain is NAGVMQNPRHLVRRRGQEARLRCSPMKGHSHVYWYRQLPEEGLKFMVYLQKENIIDESGMPKERFSAEFPKEGPSILRIQQVVRGDSAAYFCASSPPRGPGLRRSEAFFGQGTRLTVV.

The chain has TRBV7-9 and TRBJ1-1; the D is unclear. From germline, CDR1 is SEHNR and CDR2 FQNEAQ (reference sequence). This CDR3 is 13 amino acids long. V was cut by 7 bases and J by 1 base, with 10 bases left in between. As DNA, the CDR3 is TGTGCCAGCAACAGTGCAGGGAACACTGAAGCTTTCTTT. This codes for CASNSAGNTEAFF.

The chain is built from TRBV11-3 and TRBJ2-2, with 9 positions matching TRBD2. Germline V gives CDR1 SGHNT, CDR2 YENEEA. This CDR3 is built from 16 residues. J gave up 0 bases and V 3 bases, and 2 bases lay outside the gene matches. The CDR3 DNA reads TGTGCCAGCAGCTTGCGGGGGGGCTCGAACACCGGGGAGCTGTTTTTT. Protein product: CASSLRGGSNTGELFF.